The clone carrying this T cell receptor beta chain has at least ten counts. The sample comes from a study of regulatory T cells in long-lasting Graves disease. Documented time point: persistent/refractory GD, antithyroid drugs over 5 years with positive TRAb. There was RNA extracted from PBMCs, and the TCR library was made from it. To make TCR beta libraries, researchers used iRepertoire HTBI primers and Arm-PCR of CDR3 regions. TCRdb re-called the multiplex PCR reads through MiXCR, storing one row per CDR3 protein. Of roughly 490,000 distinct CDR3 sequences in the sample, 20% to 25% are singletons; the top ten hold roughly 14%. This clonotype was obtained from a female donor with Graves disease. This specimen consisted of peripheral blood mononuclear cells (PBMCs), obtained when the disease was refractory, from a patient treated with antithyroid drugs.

The DNA for the CDR3 is TGTGCCAGCAGCAGGGGGAACTCGGAGACCCAGTACTTC. Translating it yields CASSRGNSETQYF. The chain has TRBV7-3 and TRBJ2-5; D is possibly TRBD1 (6 bases). The germline V gene encodes CDR1 SGHTA and CDR2 FQGTGA. Trimming took off 5 bases at V and 5 bases at J, with 12 bases between the two ends. The CDR3 runs 13 residues.